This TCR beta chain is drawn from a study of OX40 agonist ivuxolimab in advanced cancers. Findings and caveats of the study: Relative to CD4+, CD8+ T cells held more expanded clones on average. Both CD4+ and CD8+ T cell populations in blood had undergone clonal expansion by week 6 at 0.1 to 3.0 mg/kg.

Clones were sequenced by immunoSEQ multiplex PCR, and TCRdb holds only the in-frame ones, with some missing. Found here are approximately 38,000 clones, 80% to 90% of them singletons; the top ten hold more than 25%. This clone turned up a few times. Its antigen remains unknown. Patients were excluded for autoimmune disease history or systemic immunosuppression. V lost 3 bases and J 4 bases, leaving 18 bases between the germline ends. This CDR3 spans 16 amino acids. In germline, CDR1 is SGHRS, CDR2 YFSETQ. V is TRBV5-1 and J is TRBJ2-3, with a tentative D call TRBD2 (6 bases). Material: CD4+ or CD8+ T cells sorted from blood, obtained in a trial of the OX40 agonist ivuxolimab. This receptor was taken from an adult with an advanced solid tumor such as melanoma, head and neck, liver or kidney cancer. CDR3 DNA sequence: TGCGCCAGCAGCTCGATGGAACGCGGGGTGCCAGATACGCAGTATTTT. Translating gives CASSSMERGVPDTQYF.